This T cell receptor beta chain was recorded in a study of metastatic and nonmetastatic thyroid tumors. Study conclusions and caveats: Significantly greater TCR beta diversity was reportedly found in malignant thyroid tumors than in benign nodules (in blood and tumor).

TCRdb reprocessed the PCR reads using MiXCR. The repertoire holds about 43,000 clones, with roughly 3.2% as singletons. In its sample, this clone was seen many times. What it binds is unknown. Germline V gene data show CDR1 as LNHNV and CDR2 as YYDKDF (reference sequence). The ends were cut back, 0 bases at V and 12 bases at J, with 15 bases in the middle. This CDR3 has 14 amino acids. No patient had received any treatment before thyroid surgery. The sequencing sample was made of blood. The chain carries TRBV15 and TRBJ2-1; the D gene is possibly TRBD2 (6 bases). The receptor was isolated from a female donor with papillary thyroid cancer or a benign thyroid nodule (not recorded which). Some clones in this sample may be carry-over from other donors' samples. The CDR3 loop is CATSRDPTSSGQFF. DNA of the CDR3: TGTGCCACCAGCAGAGACCCCACTAGCTCCGGGCAGTTCTTC.